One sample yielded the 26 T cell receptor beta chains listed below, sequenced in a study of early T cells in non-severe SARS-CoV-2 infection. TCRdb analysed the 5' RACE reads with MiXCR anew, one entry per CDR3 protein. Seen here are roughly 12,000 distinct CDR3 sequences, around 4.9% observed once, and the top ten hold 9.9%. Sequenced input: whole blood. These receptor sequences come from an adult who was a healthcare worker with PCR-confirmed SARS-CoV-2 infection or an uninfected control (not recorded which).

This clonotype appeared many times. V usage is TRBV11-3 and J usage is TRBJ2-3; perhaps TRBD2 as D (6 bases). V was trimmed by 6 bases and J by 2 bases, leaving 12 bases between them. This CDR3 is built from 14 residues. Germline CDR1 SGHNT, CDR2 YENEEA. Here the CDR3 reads CASSWGEPTDTQYF. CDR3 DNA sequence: TGTGCCAGCAGTTGGGGGGAACCCACAGATACGCAGTATTTT.

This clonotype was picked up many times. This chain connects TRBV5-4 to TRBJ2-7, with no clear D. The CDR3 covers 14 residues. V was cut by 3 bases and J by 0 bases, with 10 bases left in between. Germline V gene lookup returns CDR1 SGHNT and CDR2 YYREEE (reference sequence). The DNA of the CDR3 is TGTGCCAGCAGCTCCCGGAGCAGCTCCTACGAGCAGTACTTC. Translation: CASSSRSSSYEQYF.

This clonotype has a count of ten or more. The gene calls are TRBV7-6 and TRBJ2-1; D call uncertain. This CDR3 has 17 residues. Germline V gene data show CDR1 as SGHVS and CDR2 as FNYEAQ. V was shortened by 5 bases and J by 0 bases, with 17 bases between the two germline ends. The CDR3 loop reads CASSLLGRSSSYNEQFF. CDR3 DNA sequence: TGTGCCAGCAGCCTACTCGGACGGTCGAGCTCCTACAATGAGCAGTTCTTC.

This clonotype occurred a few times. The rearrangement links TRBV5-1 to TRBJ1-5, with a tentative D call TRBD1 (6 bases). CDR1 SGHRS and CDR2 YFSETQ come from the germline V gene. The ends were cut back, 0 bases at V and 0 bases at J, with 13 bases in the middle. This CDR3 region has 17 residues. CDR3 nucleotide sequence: TGCGCCAGCAGCTTGGCCCCGACAGGAGCTAGCAATCAGCCCCAGCATTTT. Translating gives CASSLAPTGASNQPQHF.

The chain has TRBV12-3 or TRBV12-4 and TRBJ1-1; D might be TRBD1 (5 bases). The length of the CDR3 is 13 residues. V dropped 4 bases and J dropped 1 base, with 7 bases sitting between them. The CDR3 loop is CASSSGPNTEAFF. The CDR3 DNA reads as TGTGCCAGCAGTTCGGGGCCGAACACTGAAGCTTTCTTT.

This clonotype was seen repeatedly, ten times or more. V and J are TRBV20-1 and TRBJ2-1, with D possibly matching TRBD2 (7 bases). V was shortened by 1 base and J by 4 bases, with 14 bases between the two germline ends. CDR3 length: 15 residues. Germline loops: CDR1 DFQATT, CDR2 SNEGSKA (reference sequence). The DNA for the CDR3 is TGCAGTGCTAGAGTAGGGGGGGTCAGTTACAATGAGCAGTTCTTC. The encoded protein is CSARVGGVSYNEQFF.

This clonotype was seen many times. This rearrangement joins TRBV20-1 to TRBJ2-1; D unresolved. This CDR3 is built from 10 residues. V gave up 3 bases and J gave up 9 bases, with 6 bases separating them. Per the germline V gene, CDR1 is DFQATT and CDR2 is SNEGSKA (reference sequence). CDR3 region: CSASRSEQFF. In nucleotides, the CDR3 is TGCAGTGCTAGCCGTAGTGAGCAGTTCTTC.

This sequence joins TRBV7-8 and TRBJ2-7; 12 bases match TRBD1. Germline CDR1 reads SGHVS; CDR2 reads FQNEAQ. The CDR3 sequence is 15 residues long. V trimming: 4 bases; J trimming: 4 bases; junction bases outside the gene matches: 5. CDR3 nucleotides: TGTGCCAGCAGCTCTTGGGACAGGGGGCTATACGAGCAGTACTTC. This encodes CASSSWDRGLYEQYF.

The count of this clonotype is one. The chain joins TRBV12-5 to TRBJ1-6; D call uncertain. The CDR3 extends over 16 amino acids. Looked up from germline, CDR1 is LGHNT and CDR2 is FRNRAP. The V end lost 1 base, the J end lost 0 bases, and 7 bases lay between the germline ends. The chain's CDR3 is CASGLALSSYNSPLHF. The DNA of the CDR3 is TGTGCTAGTGGTTTGGCACTGAGCTCCTATAATTCACCCCTCCACTTT.

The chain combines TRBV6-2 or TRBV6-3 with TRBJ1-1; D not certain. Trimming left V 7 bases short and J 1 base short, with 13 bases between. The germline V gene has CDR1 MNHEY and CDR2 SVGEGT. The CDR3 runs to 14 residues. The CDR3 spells CASKNGPRNTEAFF. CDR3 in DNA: TGTGCCAGCAAAAATGGGCCGAGGAACACTGAAGCTTTCTTT.

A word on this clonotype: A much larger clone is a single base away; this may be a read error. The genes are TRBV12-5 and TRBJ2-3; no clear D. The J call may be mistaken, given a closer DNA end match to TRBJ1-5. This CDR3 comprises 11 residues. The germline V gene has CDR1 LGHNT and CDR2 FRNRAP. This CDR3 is CASGTSDTQHF. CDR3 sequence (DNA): TGTGCTAGTGGTACTTCGGATACGCAGCATTTT.

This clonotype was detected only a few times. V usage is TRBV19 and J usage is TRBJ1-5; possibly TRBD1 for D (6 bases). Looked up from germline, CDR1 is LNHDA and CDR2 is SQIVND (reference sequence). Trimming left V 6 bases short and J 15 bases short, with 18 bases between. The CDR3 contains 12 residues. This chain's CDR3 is CASRGGIDRWHF. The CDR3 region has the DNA TGTGCCAGTAGGGGGGGGATCGACAGGTGGCATTTT.

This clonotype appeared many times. CDR3 sequence: CASSLIESTDTQYF. The CDR3 region has the DNA TGTGCCAGCAGCTTAATAGAAAGCACAGATACGCAGTATTTT. The chain employs TRBV7-9 and TRBJ2-3; D uncertain. Trimming cost V 2 bases and J 0 bases, with 6 bases left between them. The CDR3 runs 14 residues. CDR1 is SEHNR, CDR2 FQNEAQ, per germline (reference sequence).

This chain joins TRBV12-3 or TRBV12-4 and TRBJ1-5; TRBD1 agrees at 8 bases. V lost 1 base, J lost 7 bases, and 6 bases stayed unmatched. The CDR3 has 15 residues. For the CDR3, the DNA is TGTGCCAGCAGTTTAGGGACAGGGTGGGGACAGCCCCAGCATTTT. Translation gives CASSLGTGWGQPQHF.

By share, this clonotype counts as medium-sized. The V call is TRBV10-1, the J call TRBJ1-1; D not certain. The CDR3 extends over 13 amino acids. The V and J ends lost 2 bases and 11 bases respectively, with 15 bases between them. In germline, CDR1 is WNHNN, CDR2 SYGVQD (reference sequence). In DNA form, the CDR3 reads TGCGCCAGCAGTGAGCCATTCGGGGAGATGGCTTTCTTT. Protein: CASSEPFGEMAFF.

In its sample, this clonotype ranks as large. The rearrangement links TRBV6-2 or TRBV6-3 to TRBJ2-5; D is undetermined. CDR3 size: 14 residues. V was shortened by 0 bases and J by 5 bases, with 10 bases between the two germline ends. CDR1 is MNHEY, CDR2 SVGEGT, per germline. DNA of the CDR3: TGTGCCAGCAGTTACTCGCTGGAGATCGAGACCCAGTACTTC. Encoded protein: CASSYSLEIETQYF.

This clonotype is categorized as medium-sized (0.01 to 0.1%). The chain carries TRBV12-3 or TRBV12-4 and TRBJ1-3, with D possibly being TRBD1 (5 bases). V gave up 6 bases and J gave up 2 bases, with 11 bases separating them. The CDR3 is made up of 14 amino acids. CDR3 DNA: TGTGCCAGCAGAGAAACAGGAGCTGGAAACACCATATATTTT. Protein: CASRETGAGNTIYF.

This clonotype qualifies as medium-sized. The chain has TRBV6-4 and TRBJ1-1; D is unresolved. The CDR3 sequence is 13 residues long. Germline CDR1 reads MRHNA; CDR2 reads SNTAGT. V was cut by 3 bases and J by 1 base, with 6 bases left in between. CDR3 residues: CASSEKPNTEAFF. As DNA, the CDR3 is TGTGCCAGCAGTGAAAAACCGAACACTGAAGCTTTCTTT.

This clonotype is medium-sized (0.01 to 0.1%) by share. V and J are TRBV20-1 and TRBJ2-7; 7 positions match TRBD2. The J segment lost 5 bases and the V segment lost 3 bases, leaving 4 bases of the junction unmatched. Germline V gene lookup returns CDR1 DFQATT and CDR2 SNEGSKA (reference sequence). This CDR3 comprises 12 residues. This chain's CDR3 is CSASSGWDEQYF. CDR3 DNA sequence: TGCAGTGCTAGTAGCGGGTGGGACGAGCAGTACTTC.

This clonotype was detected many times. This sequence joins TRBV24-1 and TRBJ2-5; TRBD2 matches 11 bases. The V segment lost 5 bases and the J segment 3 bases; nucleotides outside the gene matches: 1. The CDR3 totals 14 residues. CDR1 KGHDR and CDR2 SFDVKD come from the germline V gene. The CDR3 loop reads CATSGGLAEETQYF. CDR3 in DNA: TGTGCCACCAGTGGGGGACTAGCGGAAGAGACCCAGTACTTC.

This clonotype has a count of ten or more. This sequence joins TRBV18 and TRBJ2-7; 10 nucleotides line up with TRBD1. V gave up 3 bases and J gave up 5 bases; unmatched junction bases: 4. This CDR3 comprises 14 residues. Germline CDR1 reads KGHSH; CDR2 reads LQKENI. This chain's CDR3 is CASSPGTGVHEQYF. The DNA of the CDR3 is TGTGCCAGCTCACCCGGGACAGGGGTCCACGAGCAGTACTTC.

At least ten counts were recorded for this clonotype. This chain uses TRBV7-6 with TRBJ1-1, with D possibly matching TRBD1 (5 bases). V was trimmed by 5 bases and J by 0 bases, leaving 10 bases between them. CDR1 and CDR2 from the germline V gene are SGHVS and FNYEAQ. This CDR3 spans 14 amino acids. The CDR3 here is CASSRDRMNTEAFF. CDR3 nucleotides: TGTGCCAGCAGCCGCGACAGAATGAACACTGAAGCTTTCTTT.

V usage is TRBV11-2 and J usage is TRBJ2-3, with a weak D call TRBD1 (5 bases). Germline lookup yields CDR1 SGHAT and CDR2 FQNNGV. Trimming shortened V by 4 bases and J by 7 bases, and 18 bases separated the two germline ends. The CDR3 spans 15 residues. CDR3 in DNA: TGTGCCAGCAGCTCTTGGACACGGACCTCCAATACGCAGTATTTT. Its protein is CASSSWTRTSNTQYF.

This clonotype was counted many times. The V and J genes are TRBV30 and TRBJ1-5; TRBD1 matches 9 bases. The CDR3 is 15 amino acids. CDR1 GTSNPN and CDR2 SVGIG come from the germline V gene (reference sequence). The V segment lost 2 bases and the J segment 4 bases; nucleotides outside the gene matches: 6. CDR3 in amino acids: CAWSSDRGMNQPQHF. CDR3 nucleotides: TGTGCCTGGAGTTCGGACAGGGGAATGAATCAGCCCCAGCATTTT.

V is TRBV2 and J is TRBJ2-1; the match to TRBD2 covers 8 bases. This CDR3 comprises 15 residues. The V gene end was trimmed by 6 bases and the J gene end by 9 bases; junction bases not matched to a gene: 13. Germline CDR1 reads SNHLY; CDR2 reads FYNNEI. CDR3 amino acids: CASRAGGAFDSEQFF. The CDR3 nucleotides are TGTGCCAGCAGAGCCGGGGGGGCCTTTGATAGTGAGCAGTTCTTC.

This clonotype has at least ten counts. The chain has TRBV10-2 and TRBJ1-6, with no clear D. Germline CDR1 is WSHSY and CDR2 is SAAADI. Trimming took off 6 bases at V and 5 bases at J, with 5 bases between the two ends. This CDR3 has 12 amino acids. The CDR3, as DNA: TGCGCCAGCAGCGTGGATAATTCACCCCTCCACTTT. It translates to CASSVDNSPLHF.